These 22 T cell receptor beta chains were sequenced from one sample in a study. TCRdb analysed the 5' RACE reads with MiXCR anew, one entry per CDR3 protein. The repertoire holds roughly 50,000 distinct CDR3 sequences, about 24% seen once, with approximately 3.3% in the top ten. The sequencing sample was made of tumor-infiltrating naive CD4+ T cells sorted from the breast tumor. The sample's subset: naive CD4+ T cells, CD4+CD45RA+CD25-. The receptors shown here come from a female donor with breast cancer.

This clonotype was seen repeatedly, ten times or more. This chain joins TRBV5-1 and TRBJ2-5; TRBD2 agrees at 11 bases. The junction had 4 bases not matched to a gene; V was cut back by 4 bases and J by 2 bases. CDR3 length: 15 amino acids. Per the germline V gene, CDR1 is SGHRS and CDR2 is YFSETQ. The CDR3 bases are TGCGCCAGCAGCCAGGGACTAGCGGTTCAAGAGACCCAGTACTTC. Its protein product is CASSQGLAVQETQYF.

This clonotype came up a few times. J is TRBJ1-3 and V is TRBV9, with 9 bases fitting TRBD1. CDR3 length equals 16 residues. After removal of 3 bases from V and 3 bases from J, the junction contained 7 bases not matched to a gene. Germline V lookup: CDR1 SGDLS, CDR2 YYNGEE. CDR3 in amino acids: CASSARDRAYGNTIYF. The DNA of the CDR3 is TGTGCCAGCAGCGCACGGGACAGGGCTTATGGAAACACCATATATTTT.

The gene calls are TRBV5-1 and TRBJ2-2; D gene unclear. The CDR3 length is 13 residues. V lost 5 bases, J lost 3 bases, and 8 bases lay in between. The V gene's germline CDR1 is SGHRS and CDR2 YFSETQ. CDR3 amino acids: CASREDYTGELFF. The CDR3 nucleotides are TGCGCCAGCAGGGAAGATTACACCGGGGAGCTGTTTTTT.

The table lists this clonotype with a few counts. V gene TRBV29-1 combines with J gene TRBJ2-1; possible D gene TRBD2, 6 bases. Germline CDR1 reads SQVTM; CDR2 reads ANQGSEA. The V gene lost 4 bases and the J gene lost 9 bases, with 22 bases spanning the gap. The length of the CDR3 is 15 residues. The CDR3 region is CSVGGLASSTGEQFF. The CDR3 DNA reads TGCAGCGTTGGGGGCCTAGCGTCTTCGACGGGTGAGCAGTTCTTC.

This clonotype was observed once. The V and J genes are TRBV30 and TRBJ1-5; perhaps TRBD1 as D (6 bases). The germline V and J ends were trimmed by 3 bases and 2 bases, with 8 bases remaining between them. Germline V lookup: CDR1 GTSNPN, CDR2 SVGIG (reference sequence). The length of the CDR3 is 13 residues. CDR3 coding DNA: TGTGCCTGGAGCGAGGGGGGCAATCAGCCCCAGCATTTT. It codes for CAWSEGGNQPQHF.

This clonotype was picked up one time. The chain joins TRBV9 to TRBJ2-1; D ambiguous. Germline CDR1 is SGDLS and CDR2 is YYNGEE. Trimming left V 3 bases short and J 5 bases short, with 12 bases between. The CDR3 is 14 residues long. CDR3 loop: CASSGPPLHNEQFF. DNA of the CDR3: TGTGCCAGCAGCGGGCCCCCCCTCCACAATGAGCAGTTCTTC.

The chain employs TRBV7-2 and TRBJ2-3; D unresolved. Germline CDR1 SGHTA, CDR2 FQGNSA. CDR3 size: 12 residues. Deletions cut 4 bases from V and 2 bases from J, with 4 bases between. CDR3 bases: TGTGCCAGCAGCTCTGTCACAGATACGCAGTATTTT. It encodes CASSSVTDTQYF.

The chain couples TRBV3-1 to TRBJ2-7, with TRBD1 matching 9 bases. The germline CDR1 and CDR2 sequences are LGHDT and YNNKEL (reference sequence). This CDR3 spans 18 amino acids. V was pared by 1 base and J by 2 bases, with 12 bases of the junction left unmatched. The CDR3 DNA reads TGTGCCAGCAGCCAAGGAGGCGGAGGACAGGGGTCGACCTACGAGCAGTACTTC. Amino acids: CASSQGGGGQGSTYEQYF.

This clonotype was seen repeatedly, ten times or more. This chain joins TRBV20-1 and TRBJ2-5; D tentatively fits TRBD1 or TRBD2 (5 bases each). V lost 6 bases to trimming and J lost 3 bases, with 8 bases between them. CDR3 length: 11 amino acids. Germline values: CDR1 DFQATT, CDR2 SNEGSKA (reference sequence). The CDR3 bases are TGCAGTGCGGGACCGAAAGAGACCCAGTACTTC. It translates to CSAGPKETQYF.

In regard to this clonotype: This may come from a read error, since a much larger clone is one base off. The rearrangement uses TRBV7-9 and TRBJ2-5; D unclear. The CDR3 runs 12 residues. The V gene's germline CDR1 is SEHNR and CDR2 FQNEAQ (reference sequence). In DNA form, the CDR3 reads TGTGCCAGCAACTTAGGTGTGGAGACCCAGTACTTC. It codes for CASNLGVETQYF.

Turning to this clonotype: One end of the junction does not line up with germline, which may come from a read error. The rearrangement joins TRBV24-1 to TRBJ2-3; 9 bases align to TRBD1. This CDR3 spans 13 amino acids. Germline values: CDR1 KGHDR, CDR2 SFDVKD. CDR3 region: CATSDSRRDRVIF. CDR3 in DNA: TGTGCCACCAGTGATTCCCGCCGGGACAGGGTTATTTTT.

This clonotype turned up a few times. The CDR3 reads CASSLAGRQRYGYTF. The DNA for the CDR3 is TGTGCCAGCAGCTTAGCGGGTAGGCAGCGCTATGGCTACACCTTC. This sequence joins TRBV7-9 and TRBJ1-2; D not certain. CDR1 SEHNR and CDR2 FQNEAQ come from the germline V gene (reference sequence). This CDR3 has 15 amino acids. V lost 0 bases, J lost 4 bases, and 12 bases lay in between.

The V gene is TRBV5-1, the J gene TRBJ2-2, with unresolved D. V lost 0 bases, J lost 4 bases, and 10 bases lay in between. The CDR3 runs to 15 residues. In germline, CDR1 is SGHRS, CDR2 YFSETQ. CDR3: CASSLGTLGTGELFF. In DNA form, the CDR3 reads TGCGCCAGCAGCTTGGGAACCCTAGGCACCGGGGAGCTGTTTTTT. The entire variable domain, with the rest obtained from reference TRBV5-1 and TRBJ2-2, is as follows: KAGVTQTPRYLIKTRGQQVTLSCSPISGHRSVSWYQQTPGQGLQFLFEYFSETQRNKGNFPGRFSGRQFSNSRSEMNVSTLELGDSALYLCASSLGTLGTGELFFGEGSRLTVL.

This clonotype was detected many times. This chain links TRBV18 with TRBJ1-2, with unresolved D. Trimming left V 0 bases short and J 4 bases short, with 12 bases between. Per germline, CDR1 KGHSH and CDR2 LQKENI. This CDR3 has 15 residues. The CDR3 DNA reads TGTGCCAGCTCACCACCCGGAGACCGGGGCTATGGCTACACCTTC. This encodes CASSPPGDRGYGYTF.

On this clonotype: Since a much larger clone is just one base distant, this may be a read error. The V call is TRBV7-6, the J call TRBJ2-1, with 8 positions matching TRBD1. V was clipped by 5 bases and J by 6 bases; unmatched bases: 9. The CDR3 consists of 15 residues. Per germline, CDR1 SGHVS and CDR2 FNYEAQ. The CDR3 sequence is CASSRDRGACNEQFF. The CDR3 nucleotides are TGTGCCAGCAGCCGAGACAGGGGAGCCTGCAATGAGCAGTTCTTC.

The chain links TRBV30 to TRBJ2-7; 9 bases match TRBD1. V trimming: 0 bases; J trimming: 1 base; junction bases outside the gene matches: 4. The CDR3 is 15 residues long. Germline loops: CDR1 GTSNPN, CDR2 SVGIG (reference sequence). CDR3 sequence: CAWSVQGTGSYEQYF. DNA of the CDR3: TGTGCCTGGAGTGTACAAGGGACAGGGTCCTACGAGCAGTACTTC.

This clonotype was recorded many times. This chain uses TRBV12-3 or TRBV12-4 with TRBJ1-5; 10 nucleotides match TRBD1. The CDR3 sequence is 17 residues long. Trimming removed 6 bases from V and 1 base from J; junction bases left unmatched: 9. The CDR3 protein is CASSRRQGAGSNQPQHF. The CDR3 region has the DNA TGTGCCAGCAGCCGCCGACAGGGGGCTGGGAGCAATCAGCCCCAGCATTTT.

The rearrangement links TRBV5-1 to TRBJ1-1; TRBD1 matches 7 bases. V was clipped by 4 bases and J by 2 bases; unmatched bases: 5. The CDR3 is 14 amino acids. Per germline, CDR1 SGHRS and CDR2 YFSETQ. CDR3 bases: TGCGCCAGCAGCCTGGGACAGATAAACACTGAAGCTTTCTTT. This sequence encodes CASSLGQINTEAFF. Complete variable domain (other parts from reference TRBV5-1 and TRBJ1-1): KAGVTQTPRYLIKTRGQQVTLSCSPISGHRSVSWYQQTPGQGLQFLFEYFSETQRNKGNFPGRFSGRQFSNSRSEMNVSTLELGDSALYLCASSLGQINTEAFFGQGTRLTVV.

The chain combines TRBV20-1 with TRBJ1-2, with no clear D. CDR3 length: 10 residues. Germline V lookup: CDR1 DFQATT, CDR2 SNEGSKA (reference sequence). The DNA of the CDR3 is TGCAGGGCGGTCTCCTATGGCTACACCTTC. It encodes CRAVSYGYTF.

The chain combines TRBV13 with TRBJ1-3; D is ambiguous. The V gene's germline CDR1 is PRHDT and CDR2 FYEKMQ (reference sequence). Trimming took off 4 bases at V and 0 bases at J, with 13 bases between the two ends. This CDR3 has 16 amino acids. DNA of the CDR3: TGTGCCAGCAGCTCAACGACGTTTACCTCTGGAAACACCATATATTTT. Translating it yields CASSSTTFTSGNTIYF.

The genes are TRBV12-3 or TRBV12-4 and TRBJ2-1; 8 bases line up with TRBD2. The CDR3 consists of 13 residues. J was trimmed by 6 bases and V by 4 bases; bases with no gene match: 2. DNA for the CDR3: TGTGCCAGCAGTTCGGGACTAGTCAATGAGCAGTTCTTC. It encodes CASSSGLVNEQFF.

The chain has TRBV28 and TRBJ1-4; D may be TRBD1 (6 bases). Trimming took off 8 bases at V and 1 base at J, with 14 bases between the two ends. The CDR3 has 15 residues. The germline V gene encodes CDR1 MDHEN and CDR2 SYDVKM. This chain's CDR3 is CASFEGGVTNEKLFF. CDR3 bases: TGTGCCAGCTTCGAGGGGGGAGTAACTAATGAAAAACTGTTTTTT.